This T cell receptor beta chain appears in the sequencing data of a study of blood T cell repertoires in COVID-19. Overall study: Researchers got acute and convalescent COVID-19 samples from the United States, Italy and Spain.

V dropped 0 bases and J dropped 5; count of bases not matched to a gene: 7. The CDR3 sequence is 18 residues long. Germline values: CDR1 LGHNA, CDR2 YSLEER. Authors' processing steps: It was from reference gene primer amplification that nucleated cell counts were estimated. Repertoires were generated with immunoSEQ multiplex PCR, while TCRdb's copy carries only in-frame clones and drops some. V and J calls and clone size are those listed in that table; D and trimming were worked out from the DNA. The repertoire consists of around 78,000 clones, with 86% occurring once and the leading ten covering roughly 2%.

The receptor was derived from a woman aged 55-69 years with acute or convalescent COVID-19. The sequencing sample was made of peripheral blood. The V and J genes are TRBV4-3 and TRBJ2-2; the match to TRBD1 covers 12 bases. The CDR3 here is CASSQDGGQGAGTGELFF. The CDR3 DNA is TGCGCCAGCAGCCAAGATGGGGGACAGGGGGCGGGGACCGGGGAGCTGTTTTTT.